This T cell receptor (beta chain) was recovered during a study of cytomegalovirus exposure and HLA in healthy donors. CDR1 is MGHDK, CDR2 SYGVNS, per germline. CDR3 length: 13 amino acids. V gave up 3 bases and J gave up 8 bases, with 11 bases separating them. At the time of sampling, donors were nominally healthy, though unrecorded immune exposures were likely. A note on this clone: Antigen unknown.

Primers: 60 Vbeta forward and 13 Jbeta reverse. Generated by immunoSEQ multiplex PCR, the TCRdb table keeps only in-frame clones and is missing some. Among some 200,000 clones listed, 65% to 80% were seen once. The study's findings and limits: The authors reported that TCR beta sequences could predict HLA-A and HLA-B alleles. These predictions were accurate for most subjects in the first cohort. Later, an analysis found that common viral pathogens appeared to be linked with several of the most significant clusters.

The sequenced sample consisted of PBMCs. This chain connects TRBV25-1 to TRBJ1-3; D remains unclear. This TCR was recovered from a man aged 40-50 years in good health and CMV-seronegative. The CDR3 is CASSEGAGDTIYF. The CDR3 DNA reads as TGTGCCAGCAGTGAGGGTGCGGGTGACACCATATATTTT.